A selection of T cell receptor beta chains follows, all from one sample in a study of T cells in localized non-small cell lung cancer. Profiled with immunoSEQ multiplex PCR; TCRdb holds only in-frame clones, not every one. The sample records roughly 1,200 clones, about a quarter being singletons. Sequenced here: normal lung tissue next to the tumor, sampled before any cancer treatment. These TCRs come from a female donor over 55 with stage III lung adenocarcinoma. The CDR3 runs from the conserved cysteine through the conserved F or W. Each record gives: D gene, V gene, clone size, J gene, CDR3 protein, CDR3 DNA. A D gene is named only where the DNA matches it firmly. The size of a clone is reported for some rows only, either as once, few or many, or as a class for expanded clones.

D: NA; V: TRBV4-1; size: NA; J: TRBJ2-7; CDR3: CASSQFGGPYEQYF; DNA: TGCGCCAGCAGCCAATTCGGAGGGCCCTACGAGCAGTACTTC
D: TRBD1; V: TRBV2; size: few; J: TRBJ1-4; CDR3: CASRSFGQGNEKLFF; DNA: TGTGCCAGCAGATCGTTTGGACAGGGTAATGAAAAACTGTTTTTT
D: TRBD1; V: TRBV5-1; size: NA; J: TRBJ2-6; CDR3: CASSWTGGGGANVLTF; DNA: TGCGCCAGCAGCTGGACAGGGGGCGGTGGGGCCAACGTCCTGACTTTC
D: NA; V: TRBV6-8; size: few; J: TRBJ1-5; CDR3: CASSPEGTQPQHF; DNA: TGTGCCAGCAGCCCTGAGGGGACTCAGCCCCAGCATTTT
D: TRBD1; V: TRBV19; size: NA; J: TRBJ2-2; CDR3: CASTRRQGGTGELFF; DNA: TGTGCCAGTACCCGGAGACAGGGTGGCACCGGGGAGCTGTTTTTT
D: NA; V: TRBV6-8; size: few; J: TRBJ1-5; CDR3: CAIDRAENQPQHF; DNA: TGTGCCATCGACCGGGCGGAAAATCAGCCCCAGCATTTT
D: TRBD2; V: TRBV19; size: few; J: TRBJ2-3; CDR3: CASSWGLAGGDTQYF; DNA: TGTGCCAGTAGTTGGGGACTAGCGGGAGGAGATACGCAGTATTTT
D: NA; V: TRBV11-3; size: medium-sized; J: TRBJ2-7; CDR3: CASSHTGRDYEQYF; DNA: TGTGCCAGCAGCCATACCGGACGGGACTACGAGCAGTACTTC
D: NA; V: TRBV6-8; size: NA; J: TRBJ2-2; CDR3: CASSRNSANTGELFF; DNA: TGTGCCAGCAGTCGAAACTCCGCGAACACCGGGGAGCTGTTTTTT
D: NA; V: TRBV11-3; size: few; J: TRBJ1-4; CDR3: CASSLVETNEKLFF; DNA: TGTGCCAGCAGCTTAGTTGAAACTAATGAAAAACTGTTTTTT
D: TRBD1; V: TRBV11-3; size: few; J: TRBJ1-5; CDR3: CASSLDRASNQPQHF; DNA: TGTGCCAGCAGTTTGGACAGGGCTTCCAATCAGCCCCAGCATTTT
D: NA; V: TRBV19; size: NA; J: TRBJ2-7; CDR3: CASSTNTPGMAYEQYF; DNA: TGTGCCAGTAGTACCAACACCCCAGGGATGGCCTACGAGCAGTACTTC
D: NA; V: TRBV11-3; size: large; J: TRBJ1-1; CDR3: CASSNPSGGRWEAFF; DNA: TGTGCCAGCAGCAACCCCTCCGGGGGGAGATGGGAAGCTTTCTTT
D: TRBD2; V: TRBV6-8; size: NA; J: TRBJ2-1; CDR3: CASSSFPSGMREQFF; DNA: TGTGCCAGCAGTTCCTTCCCTAGCGGGATGAGGGAGCAGTTCTTC
D: TRBD2; V: TRBV6-8; size: NA; J: TRBJ2-1; CDR3: CASSRVAGSYNEQFF; DNA: TGTGCCAGCAGCCGCGTAGCGGGGAGCTACAATGAGCAGTTCTTC
D: NA; V: TRBV6-8; size: few; J: TRBJ2-7; CDR3: CASSYFGRDNEQYF; DNA: TGTGCCAGCAGTTACTTCGGTCGGGACAACGAGCAGTACTTC
D: TRBD2; V: TRBV6-8; size: few; J: TRBJ2-2; CDR3: CASRFRYSGDNTGELFF; DNA: TGTGCCAGCAGATTCCGATATAGCGGGGACAACACCGGGGAGCTGTTTTTT
D: TRBD2; V: TRBV30; size: few; J: TRBJ2-7; CDR3: CAWSVSGVLGEQYF; DNA: TGTGCCTGGAGTGTAAGCGGGGTACTAGGGGAGCAGTACTTC
D: NA; V: TRBV6-7; size: few; J: TRBJ2-7; CDR3: CASSEAWRGLYEQYF; DNA: TGTGCCAGCAGTGAAGCGTGGAGGGGGCTCTACGAGCAGTACTTC
D: TRBD1; V: TRBV30; size: NA; J: TRBJ1-2; CDR3: CAWSISGGKGYTF; DNA: TGTGCCTGGAGTATCTCAGGGGGCAAAGGCTACACCTTC
D: NA; V: TRBV15; size: few; J: TRBJ2-7; CDR3: CATSSSPGVGYEQYF; DNA: TGTGCCACCAGCTCGTCCCCAGGAGTTGGCTACGAGCAGTACTTC
D: NA; V: TRBV6-8; size: few; J: TRBJ2-1; CDR3: CASSVTYNEQFF; DNA: TGTGCCAGCAGCGTGACGTACAATGAGCAGTTCTTC
D: NA; V: TRBV29-1; size: NA; J: TRBJ2-5; CDR3: CSVPGEIQETQYF; DNA: TGCAGCGTTCCGGGAGAAATACAAGAGACCCAGTACTTC
D: NA; V: TRBV29-1; size: few; J: TRBJ2-3; CDR3: CSVNGGATRASTDTQYF; DNA: TGCAGCGTTAATGGAGGGGCCACGCGGGCAAGCACAGATACGCAGTATTTT
D: NA; V: TRBV11-3; size: medium-sized; J: TRBJ2-1; CDR3: CASSRTGGRHNEQFF; DNA: TGTGCCAGCAGCCGCACGGGGGGCAGACACAATGAGCAGTTCTTC
D: NA; V: TRBV5-1; size: NA; J: TRBJ2-7; CDR3: CASSFWAGGSYEQYF; DNA: TGCGCCAGCAGCTTTTGGGCAGGGGGGTCCTACGAGCAGTACTTC
D: NA; V: TRBV4-1; size: NA; J: TRBJ2-7; CDR3: CASSHGRFYEQYF; DNA: TGCGCCAGCAGCCACGGTCGGTTTTACGAGCAGTACTTC
D: TRBD2; V: TRBV6-8; size: NA; J: TRBJ2-5; CDR3: CAISRSPGLAGERETQYF; DNA: TGTGCCATCAGCCGTTCCCCGGGACTAGCGGGAGAGAGAGAGACCCAGTACTTC
D: NA; V: TRBV6-8; size: few; J: TRBJ2-7; CDR3: CASSYSGVSAGDEQYF; DNA: TGTGCCAGCAGTTACTCCGGAGTCTCCGCGGGCGACGAGCAGTACTTC
D: NA; V: TRBV6-8; size: NA; J: TRBJ2-3; CDR3: CASRPYTDTQYF; DNA: TGTGCCAGCAGACCCTACACAGATACGCAGTATTTT
D: NA; V: TRBV19; size: NA; J: TRBJ2-7; CDR3: CASTPGHRAFYEQYF; DNA: TGTGCCAGTACCCCCGGGCACAGGGCGTTCTACGAGCAGTACTTC